The 20 T cell receptor beta chains given below trace back to one sample, sequenced in a study of T cell responses to AZD1222 COVID-19 vaccine (dated by TCRdb to about 2021). The library was built by means of the immunoSEQ multiplex PCR assay. The immuneACCESS repertoire file appears here via TCRdb, limited to in-frame rearrangements. These files lack a portion of the clones; in checked studies, under half of the deficit traces to unresolved V genes, and the cause of the others is not known. This sample gives about 110,000 clones in total; 85% to 90% of them show up just once. The ten largest clones capture 2% to 3% of the sample. The sample's time point, from its label and the paper: baseline before first vaccination. The specimen was peripheral blood, collected on day 0 of AZD1222 vaccination. The receptor set was obtained from an adult in good health.

This clone was observed once. The V call is TRBV6-5, the J call TRBJ1-1, with D tentatively TRBD1 (6 bases). The CDR3 runs 15 residues. Germline V gene data show CDR1 as MNHEY and CDR2 as SVGAGI. The V and J ends lost 0 bases and 4 bases respectively, with 12 bases between them. The CDR3 region has the DNA TGTGCCAGCAGTTACTCTGTAGGACAGTCCACTGAAGCTTTCTTT. This codes for CASSYSVGQSTEAFF.

This chain joins TRBV27 and TRBJ2-1, with 9 bases lining up with TRBD1. With V trimmed by 6 bases and J by 4 bases, 4 bases remained unmatched. The CDR3 runs to 14 residues. Germline V gene data show CDR1 as MNHEY and CDR2 as SMNVEV (reference sequence). The CDR3 protein is CASRSGQGYNEQFF. The CDR3 DNA sequence: TGTGCCAGCAGGTCGGGACAGGGTTACAATGAGCAGTTCTTC.

The table lists this clone with a few counts. The chain recombines TRBV2 with TRBJ1-5, with D possibly being TRBD1 (5 bases). Germline V gene sequence: CDR1 SNHLY, CDR2 FYNNEI. This CDR3 is built from 14 residues. Trimming took 7 bases from V and 8 from J, leaving 18 bases between them. In DNA, the CDR3 is TGTGCCAGCAATTTTAACGGGGCACGGGAGCCCCAGCATTTT. It specifies CASNFNGAREPQHF.

The chain uses TRBV7-9 and TRBJ2-4; 7 positions agree with TRBD1. V shed 4 bases, J shed 3 bases, and the junction held 6 bases outside the gene matches. The germline V gene encodes CDR1 SEHNR and CDR2 FQNEAQ (reference sequence). This CDR3 region has 15 residues. CDR3 bases: TGTGCCAGCAGCTCGACAGGGTCTAACAAAAACATTCAGTACTTC. Translated: CASSSTGSNKNIQYF.

The chain couples TRBV28 to TRBJ1-2, with TRBD1 as a possible D gene (6 bases). V was cut by 8 bases and J by 4 bases, with 8 bases left in between. The germline gives CDR1 MDHEN, CDR2 SYDVKM. This CDR3 has 11 amino acids. The CDR3 DNA follows: TGTGCCAGCCAGGGGCCCTATGGCTACACCTTC. It is translated as CASQGPYGYTF.

DNA for the CDR3: TGCAGTGCCAAGGTAGGCTACGAGCAGTACTTC. Translating gives CSAKVGYEQYF. This chain uses TRBV20-1 with TRBJ2-7; D gene unclear. The CDR3 runs 11 residues. CDR1 is DFQATT and CDR2 is SNEGSKA in the germline V gene (reference sequence). The ends were cut back, 6 bases at V and 3 bases at J, with 9 bases in the middle.

The gene calls are TRBV6-5 and TRBJ2-3; TRBD1 or TRBD2 may be the D gene (6 bases each). This CDR3 is 15 amino acids long. V was trimmed by 5 bases and J by 2 bases, leaving 14 bases between them. Per the germline V gene, CDR1 is MNHEY and CDR2 is SVGAGI. Here the CDR3 reads CASSNTGANTDTQYF. CDR3 coding DNA: TGTGCCAGCAGTAACACGGGGGCTAACACAGATACGCAGTATTTT.

This chain uses TRBV4-3 with TRBJ2-2; D gene uncertain. Germline V gene lookup returns CDR1 LGHNA and CDR2 YSLEER. V was trimmed by 0 bases and J by 2 bases, leaving 25 bases between them. The CDR3 is 21 amino acids. The CDR3 region is CASSQDLVWLTKNPNTGELFF. DNA of the CDR3: TGCGCCAGCAGCCAAGATCTCGTCTGGCTAACCAAAAACCCTAACACCGGGGAGCTGTTTTTT.

The chain couples TRBV19 to TRBJ2-1; D is uncertain. V shed 6 bases and J shed 7 bases, with 7 bases lying between them. The CDR3 spans 11 residues. The germline CDR1 and CDR2 sequences are LNHDA and SQIVND (reference sequence). As DNA, the CDR3 is TGTGCCAGTAGGGGCGGTAATGAGCAGTTCTTC. As protein: CASRGGNEQFF.

This clone was seen a single time. The chain couples TRBV5-6 to TRBJ2-2, with 11 nucleotides matching TRBD2. Germline-derived CDR1 and CDR2 are SGHDT and YYEEEE. V shed 3 bases and J 4 bases; nucleotides not matched to a gene: 5. The length of the CDR3 is 16 residues. CDR3 residues: CASSSGLADLTGELFF. CDR3 nucleotide sequence: TGTGCCAGCAGCTCGGGACTAGCGGACCTCACCGGGGAGCTGTTTTTT.

The CDR3 reads CASSLYGTASYGYTF. In DNA form, the CDR3 reads TGTGCCAGCAGCCTATACGGGACAGCTAGCTATGGCTACACCTTC. The chain couples TRBV7-8 to TRBJ1-2; 7 bases fit TRBD1. From germline, CDR1 is SGHVS and CDR2 FQNEAQ. The CDR3 is 15 residues long. V lost 5 bases and J lost 4; bases outside the gene matches: 10.

The gene calls are TRBV10-3 and TRBJ2-5; D gene unclear. Germline lookup yields CDR1 ENHRY and CDR2 SYGVKD. Trimming took 3 bases from V and 2 from J, leaving 7 bases between them. The CDR3 covers 13 residues. As DNA, the CDR3 is TGTGCCATCAGTGACGAGTTGCAAGAGACCCAGTACTTC. It is translated as CAISDELQETQYF.

The genes are TRBV29-1 and TRBJ1-4; D remains ambiguous. The germline V and J ends were trimmed by 8 bases and 8 bases, with 12 bases remaining between them. CDR1 and CDR2 from the germline V gene are SQVTM and ANQGSEA. This CDR3 is 11 amino acids long. CDR3 sequence reads: CSLRVGEKLFF. The CDR3, as DNA: TGCAGCCTGAGGGTAGGGGAAAAACTGTTTTTT.

V is TRBV3-1 (or the pseudogene TRBV3-2) and J is TRBJ2-3; TRBD2 matches 9 bases. CDR1 and CDR2 (germline): LGHDT, YNNKEL (reference sequence). V lost 4 bases and J lost 5; bases outside the gene matches: 16. This CDR3 contains 18 residues. The CDR3 sequence is CASSRFPVAGGRLDTQYF. In DNA form, the CDR3 reads TGTGCCAGCAGCCGCTTCCCCGTGGCGGGGGGGCGGTTAGATACGCAGTATTTT.

The chain is built from TRBV19 and TRBJ2-7; a weak D match, TRBD1 (6 bases). The CDR3 consists of 13 residues. V lost 3 bases and J 5 bases, leaving 11 bases between the germline ends. Germline lookup yields CDR1 LNHDA and CDR2 SQIVND (reference sequence). CDR3 sequence: CASSMAAGDEQYF. As DNA, the CDR3 is TGTGCCAGTAGTATGGCGGCAGGGGACGAGCAGTACTTC.

J is TRBJ2-1 and V is TRBV18, with a weak D call TRBD2 (6 bases). The germline CDR1 and CDR2 sequences are KGHSH and LQKENI. The CDR3 has 15 amino acids. The V and J ends lost 4 bases and 5 bases respectively, with 15 bases between them. The CDR3 bases are TGTGCCAGCTCACTCTCTAGCGCGTCCGACAATGAGCAGTTCTTC. Encoded protein: CASSLSSASDNEQFF.

V is TRBV10-2 and J is TRBJ2-1, with a tentative D call TRBD1 (6 bases). In germline, CDR1 is WSHSY, CDR2 SAAADI. The CDR3 consists of 16 residues. Trimming took 6 bases from V and 3 from J, leaving 18 bases between them. The CDR3 sequence: CASRHTGSEDYNEQFF. The DNA for the CDR3 is TGCGCCAGCAGACACACAGGGTCCGAAGACTACAATGAGCAGTTCTTC.

This chain connects TRBV4-2 to TRBJ1-1; D not resolved. This CDR3 comprises 13 residues. The V gene's germline CDR1 is LGHNA and CDR2 YNFKEQ. V dropped 0 bases and J dropped 1 base, with 3 bases sitting between them. CDR3 nucleotides: TGTGCCAGCAGCCAAGAAACGAACACTGAAGCTTTCTTT. Amino acids: CASSQETNTEAFF.

This chain joins TRBV3-1 (or the pseudogene TRBV3-2) and TRBJ1-6; D call uncertain. V gave up 5 bases and J gave up 5 bases, with 4 bases separating them. The germline gives CDR1 LGHDT, CDR2 YNNKEL (reference sequence). The CDR3 sequence is 12 residues long. The CDR3 region has the DNA TGTGCCAGCAGCTTAAATAATTCACCCCTCCACTTT. Translated, it gives CASSLNNSPLHF.

The chain has TRBV5-5 and TRBJ2-5; D unresolved. V lost 0 bases and J lost 1, with 7 bases in between. The CDR3 covers 14 residues. The V gene's germline CDR1 is SGHKS and CDR2 YYEKEE (reference sequence). The CDR3 DNA follows: TGTGCCAGCAGCTTGGGGCCGATCCAAGAGACCCAGTACTTC. Its protein product is CASSLGPIQETQYF. Full variable domain (remainder filled in from reference TRBV5-5 and TRBJ2-5): DAGVTQSPTHLIKTRGQQVTLRCSPISGHKSVSWYQQVLGQGPQFIFQYYEKEERGRGNFPDRFSARQFPNYSSELNVNALLLGDSALYLCASSLGPIQETQYFGPGTRLLVL.